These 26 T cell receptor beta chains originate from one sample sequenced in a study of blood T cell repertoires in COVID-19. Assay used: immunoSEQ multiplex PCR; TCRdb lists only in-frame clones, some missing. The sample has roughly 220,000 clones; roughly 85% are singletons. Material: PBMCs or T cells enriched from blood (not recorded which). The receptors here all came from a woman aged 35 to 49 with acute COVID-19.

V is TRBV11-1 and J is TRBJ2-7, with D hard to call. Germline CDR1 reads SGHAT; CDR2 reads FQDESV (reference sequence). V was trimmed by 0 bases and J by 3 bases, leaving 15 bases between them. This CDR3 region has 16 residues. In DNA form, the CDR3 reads TGTGCCAGCAGCTTAGCTTCTGGGTGGAGCAACTACGAGCAGTACTTC. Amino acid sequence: CASSLASGWSNYEQYF.

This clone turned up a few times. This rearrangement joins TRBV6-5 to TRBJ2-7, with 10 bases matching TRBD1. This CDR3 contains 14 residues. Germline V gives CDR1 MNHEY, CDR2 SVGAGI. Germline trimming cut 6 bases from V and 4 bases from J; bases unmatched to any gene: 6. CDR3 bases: TGTGCCAGCAGCCAGGGACAGGGGTGGTACGAGCAGTACTTC. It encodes CASSQGQGWYEQYF.

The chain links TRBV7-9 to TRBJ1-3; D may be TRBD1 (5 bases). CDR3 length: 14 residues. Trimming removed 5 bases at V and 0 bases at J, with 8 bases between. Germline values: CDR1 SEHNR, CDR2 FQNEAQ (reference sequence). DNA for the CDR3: TGTGCCAGCAGCCCTAGGGGCTCTGGAAACACCATATATTTT. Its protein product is CASSPRGSGNTIYF.

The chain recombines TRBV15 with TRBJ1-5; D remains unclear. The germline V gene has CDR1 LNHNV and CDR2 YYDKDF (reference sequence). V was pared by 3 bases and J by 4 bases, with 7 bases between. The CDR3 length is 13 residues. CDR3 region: CATSREANQPQHF. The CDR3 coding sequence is TGTGCCACCAGCAGGGAGGCTAATCAGCCCCAGCATTTT.

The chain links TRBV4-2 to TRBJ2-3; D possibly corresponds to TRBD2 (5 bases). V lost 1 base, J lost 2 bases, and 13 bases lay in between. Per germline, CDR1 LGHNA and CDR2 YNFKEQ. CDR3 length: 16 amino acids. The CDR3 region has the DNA TGTGCCAGCAGCCAAGGAGAGACGGGGTACACAGATACGCAGTATTTT. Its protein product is CASSQGETGYTDTQYF.

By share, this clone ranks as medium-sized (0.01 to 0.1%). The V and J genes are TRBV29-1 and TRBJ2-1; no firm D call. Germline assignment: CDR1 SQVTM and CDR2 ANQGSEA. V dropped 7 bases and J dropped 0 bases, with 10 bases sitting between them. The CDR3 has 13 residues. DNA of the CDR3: TGCAGCGGCCGTCTAAGCTCCTACAATGAGCAGTTCTTC. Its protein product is CSGRLSSYNEQFF.

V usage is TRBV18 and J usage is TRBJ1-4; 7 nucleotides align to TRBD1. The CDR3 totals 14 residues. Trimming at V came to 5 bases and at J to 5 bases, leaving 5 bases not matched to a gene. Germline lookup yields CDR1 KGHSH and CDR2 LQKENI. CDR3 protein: CASSSTGANEKLFF. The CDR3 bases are TGTGCCAGCTCATCTACAGGGGCGAATGAAAAACTGTTTTTT.

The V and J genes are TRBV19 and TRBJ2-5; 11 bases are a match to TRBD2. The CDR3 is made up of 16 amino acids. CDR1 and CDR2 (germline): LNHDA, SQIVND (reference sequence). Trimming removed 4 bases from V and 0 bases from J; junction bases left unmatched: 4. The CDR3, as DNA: TGTGCCAGTAGTACACGACTAGCGGGGTACCAAGAGACCCAGTACTTC. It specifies CASSTRLAGYQETQYF.

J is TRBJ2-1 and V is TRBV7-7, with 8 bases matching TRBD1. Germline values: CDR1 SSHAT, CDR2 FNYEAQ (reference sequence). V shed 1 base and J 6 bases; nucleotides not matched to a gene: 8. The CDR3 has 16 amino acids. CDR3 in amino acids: CASSLEYGQGVNEQFF. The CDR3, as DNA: TGTGCCAGCAGCTTAGAGTACGGACAGGGAGTCAATGAGCAGTTCTTC.

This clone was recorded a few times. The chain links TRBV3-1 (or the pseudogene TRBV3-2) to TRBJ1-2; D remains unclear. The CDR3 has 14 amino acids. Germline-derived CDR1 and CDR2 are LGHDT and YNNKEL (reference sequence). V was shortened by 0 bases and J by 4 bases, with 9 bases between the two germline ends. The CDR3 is CASSQDRGPYGYTF. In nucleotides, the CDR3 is TGTGCCAGCAGCCAAGACCGCGGGCCCTATGGCTACACCTTC.

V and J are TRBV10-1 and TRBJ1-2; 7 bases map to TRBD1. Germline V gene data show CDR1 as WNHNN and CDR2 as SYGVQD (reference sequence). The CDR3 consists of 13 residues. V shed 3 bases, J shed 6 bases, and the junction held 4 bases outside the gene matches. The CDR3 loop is CASSERTGDGYTF. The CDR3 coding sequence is TGCGCCAGCAGTGAAAGGACAGGAGATGGCTACACCTTC.

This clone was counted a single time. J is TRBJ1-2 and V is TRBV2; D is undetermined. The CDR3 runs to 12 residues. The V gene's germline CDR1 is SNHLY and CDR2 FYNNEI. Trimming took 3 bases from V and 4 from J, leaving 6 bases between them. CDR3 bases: TGTGCCAGCAGTGATATGAGCTATGGCTACACCTTC. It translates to CASSDMSYGYTF.

CDR3 sequence: CASSLEGGLAFF. The CDR3 DNA reads as TGTGCCAGCAGCTTAGAGGGAGGGCTAGCTTTCTTT. This rearrangement joins TRBV2 to TRBJ1-1; D is uncertain. CDR1 is SNHLY, CDR2 FYNNEI, per germline. The CDR3 has 12 amino acids. The V end was cut by 6 bases, the J end by 10 bases, with 15 bases between.

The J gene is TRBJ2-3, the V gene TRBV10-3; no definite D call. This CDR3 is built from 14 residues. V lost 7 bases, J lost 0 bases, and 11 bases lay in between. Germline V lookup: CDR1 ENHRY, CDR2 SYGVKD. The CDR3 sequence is CAIKRTISTDTQYF. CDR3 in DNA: TGTGCCATCAAACGTACTATAAGCACAGATACGCAGTATTTT.

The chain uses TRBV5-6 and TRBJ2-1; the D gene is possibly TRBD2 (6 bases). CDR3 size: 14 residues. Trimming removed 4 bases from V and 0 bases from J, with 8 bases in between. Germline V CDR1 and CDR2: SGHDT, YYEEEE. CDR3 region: CASSAGSSYNEQFF. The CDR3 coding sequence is TGTGCCAGCAGCGCGGGGAGCTCCTACAATGAGCAGTTCTTC. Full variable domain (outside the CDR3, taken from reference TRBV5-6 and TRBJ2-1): DAGVTQSPTHLIKTRGQQVTLRCSPKSGHDTVSWYQQALGQGPQFIFQYYEEEERQRGNFPDRFSGHQFPNYSSELNVNALLLGDSALYLCASSAGSSYNEQFFGPGTRLTVL.

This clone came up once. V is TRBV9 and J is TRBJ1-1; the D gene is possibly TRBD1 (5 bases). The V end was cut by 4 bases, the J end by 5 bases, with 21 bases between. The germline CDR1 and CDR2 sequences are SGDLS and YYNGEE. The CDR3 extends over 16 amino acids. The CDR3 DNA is TGTGCCAGCAGCCACCCCCGGGTGGGGGGGGAAACTGAAGCTTTCTTT. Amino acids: CASSHPRVGGETEAFF. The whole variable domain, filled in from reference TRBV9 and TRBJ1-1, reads DSGVTQTPKHLITATGQRVTLRCSPRSGDLSVYWYQQSLDQGLQFLIQYYNGEERAKGNILERFSAQQFPDLHSELNLSSLELGDSALYFCASSHPRVGGETEAFFGQGTRLTVV.

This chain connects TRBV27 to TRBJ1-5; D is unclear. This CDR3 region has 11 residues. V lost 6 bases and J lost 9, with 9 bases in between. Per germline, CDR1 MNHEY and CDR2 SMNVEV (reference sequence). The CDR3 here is CASRGPGPQHF. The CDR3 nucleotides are TGTGCCAGCAGGGGCCCTGGGCCCCAGCATTTT.

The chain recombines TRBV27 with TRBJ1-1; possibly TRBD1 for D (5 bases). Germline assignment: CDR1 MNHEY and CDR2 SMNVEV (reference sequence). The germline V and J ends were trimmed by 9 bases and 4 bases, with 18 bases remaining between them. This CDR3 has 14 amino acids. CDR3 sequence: CASSLGRVGTEAFF. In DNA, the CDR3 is TGTGCCAGTTCCCTGGGCAGGGTAGGCACTGAAGCTTTCTTT.

CDR3 residues: CASTRGGQGAFGYTF. In DNA form, the CDR3 reads TGTGCCAGCACCCGGGGGGGACAGGGGGCTTTTGGCTACACCTTC. The V and J genes are TRBV6-5 and TRBJ1-2, with 12 nucleotides matching TRBD1. The ends lost 7 bases at V and 7 bases at J; junction bases unmatched: 10. Germline CDR1 reads MNHEY; CDR2 reads SVGAGI. This CDR3 has 15 amino acids.

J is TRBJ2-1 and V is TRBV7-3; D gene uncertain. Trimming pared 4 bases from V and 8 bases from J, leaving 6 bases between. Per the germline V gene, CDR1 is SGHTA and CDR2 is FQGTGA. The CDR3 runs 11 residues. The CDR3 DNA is TGTGCCAGCAGCTCGCGTTATGAGCAGTTCTTC. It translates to CASSSRYEQFF.

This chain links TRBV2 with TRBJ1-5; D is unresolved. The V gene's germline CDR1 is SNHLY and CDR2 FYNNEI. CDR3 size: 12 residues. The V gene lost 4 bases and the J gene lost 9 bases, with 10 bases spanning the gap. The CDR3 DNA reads TGTGCCAGCAGTGCAAATAGAGGGCCCCAGCATTTT. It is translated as CASSANRGPQHF.

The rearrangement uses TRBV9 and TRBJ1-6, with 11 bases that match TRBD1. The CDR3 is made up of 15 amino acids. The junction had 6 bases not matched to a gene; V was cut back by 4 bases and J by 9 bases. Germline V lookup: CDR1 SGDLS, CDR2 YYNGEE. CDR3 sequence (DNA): TGTGCCAGCAGCCTCCGAGGGACAGGGGGTTCACCCCTCCACTTT. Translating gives CASSLRGTGGSPLHF. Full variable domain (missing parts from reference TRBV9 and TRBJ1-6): DSGVTQTPKHLITATGQRVTLRCSPRSGDLSVYWYQQSLDQGLQFLIQYYNGEERAKGNILERFSAQQFPDLHSELNLSSLELGDSALYFCASSLRGTGGSPLHFGNGTRLTVT.

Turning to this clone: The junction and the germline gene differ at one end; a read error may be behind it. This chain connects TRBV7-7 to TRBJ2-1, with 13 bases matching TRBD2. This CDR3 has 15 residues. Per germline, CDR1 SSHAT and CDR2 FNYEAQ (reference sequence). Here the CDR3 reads CASSLGTSGVNEQFF. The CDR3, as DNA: TGTGCTAGCAGCCTCGGGACTAGCGGGGTTAATGAGCAGTTCTTC. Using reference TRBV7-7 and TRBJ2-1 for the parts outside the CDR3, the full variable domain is GAGVSQSPRYKVTKRGQDVTLRCDPISSHATLYWYQQALGQGPEFLTYFNYEAQPDKSGLPSDRFSAERPEGSISTLTIQRTEQRDSAMYRCASSLGTSGVNEQFFGPGTRLTVL.

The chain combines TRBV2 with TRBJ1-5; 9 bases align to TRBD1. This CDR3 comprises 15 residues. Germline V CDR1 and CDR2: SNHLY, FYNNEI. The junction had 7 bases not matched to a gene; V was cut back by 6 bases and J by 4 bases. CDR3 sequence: CASREGQGYNQPQHF. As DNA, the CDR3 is TGTGCCAGCAGGGAGGGACAGGGATATAATCAGCCCCAGCATTTT. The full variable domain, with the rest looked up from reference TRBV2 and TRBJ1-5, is EPEVTQTPSHQVTQMGQEVILRCVPISNHLYFYWYRQILGQKVEFLVSFYNNEISEKSEIFDDQFSVERPDGSNFTLKIRSTKLEDSAMYFCASREGQGYNQPQHFGDGTRLSIL.

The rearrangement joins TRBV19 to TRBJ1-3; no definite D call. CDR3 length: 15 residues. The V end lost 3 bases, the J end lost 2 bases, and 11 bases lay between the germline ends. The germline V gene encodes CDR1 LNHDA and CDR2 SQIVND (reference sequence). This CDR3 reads CASSISVTTGNTIYF. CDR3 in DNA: TGTGCCAGTAGTATTTCCGTCACAACTGGAAACACCATATATTTT.

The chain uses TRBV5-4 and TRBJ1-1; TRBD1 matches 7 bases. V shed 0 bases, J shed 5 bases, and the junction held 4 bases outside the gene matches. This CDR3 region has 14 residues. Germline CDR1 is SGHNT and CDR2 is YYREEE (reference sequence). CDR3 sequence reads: CASSLVGRGTEAFF. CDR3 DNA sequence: TGTGCCAGCAGCTTGGTCGGCAGGGGGACTGAAGCTTTCTTT.